These T cell receptor beta chains were read from a single sample in a study of T cell responses to AZD1222 COVID-19 vaccine. Using immunoSEQ multiplex PCR, the repertoire was profiled, and TCRdb retains in-frame clones only, with some absent. The table lists some 130,000 clones, 80% to 95% of them singletons. The source material was peripheral blood, sampled 28 days after the second AZD1222 dose. Every receptor here comes from an adult who received the AZD1222 COVID-19 vaccine. The conserved cysteine and the conserved F or W are not part of the CDR3 here.

TRBV7-9	TRBJ2-5	ASSLGFLGETQY
TRBV7-8	TRBJ1-2	ASSLGRQGSYGYT
TRBV27	TRBJ1-2	ASSSGANYGYT
TRBV28	TRBJ1-2	ASSLGDRTLGYT
TRBV6-2/TRBV6-3	TRBJ2-3	ASSYSASGDTQY
TRBV2	TRBJ1-5	ASSDQTPYYQPQH
TRBV2	TRBJ1-1	APKRRETEAF
TRBV27	TRBJ1-2	ASRGTDYGYT
TRBV5-5	TRBJ2-5	ASSLGSGGVQETQY
TRBV12-3/TRBV12-4	TRBJ1-5	ASTNGGNQPQH
TRBV7-6	TRBJ2-1	ASSRASGSVHSSYNEQF
TRBV5-1	TRBJ2-5	ASSLQGQGEETQY
TRBV27	TRBJ1-2	ASSSSSHNYGYT
TRBV29-1	TRBJ2-1	SAQSGTSEYNEQF
TRBV3-1/TRBV3-2	TRBJ2-3	ASSQDWGTPTDTQY
TRBV4-1	TRBJ1-2	ASSQEAEILSYGYT